The source of this T cell receptor (beta chain) is a study of blood T cell repertoires in COVID-19. Looking at the study overall: The United States, Italy and Spain were the sources of the acute and convalescent COVID-19 samples. T cells, B-cell-depleted T cells, or PBMCs provided the cDNA or gDNA that served as material.

Trimming removed 2 bases from V and 2 bases from J; junction bases left unmatched: 10. Per the germline V gene, CDR1 is GTSNPN and CDR2 is SVGIG (reference sequence). The CDR3 extends over 16 amino acids. In assigning cohorts, the study relied on participant-reported clinical history. The recovered donors of Cohort 3 showed two negative PCRs, clearance, or symptom resolution. Produced via immunoSEQ multiplex PCR; TCRdb's table is partial and in-frame only. The sample includes about 280,000 clones, roughly 89% seen only once; the top ten take approximately 6%. This clonotype originated in a woman aged 40 to 49 who had recovered from COVID-19. The chain is built from TRBV30 and TRBJ2-3; TRBD1 matches at 7 bases. Specimen: PBMCs or T cells enriched from blood (not recorded which). Written as DNA, the CDR3 is TGTGCCTGGAGTCGTAAGGGACAGTTTTACACAGATACGCAGTATTTT. Its translation: CAWSRKGQFYTDTQYF.